The 10 T cell receptor beta chains in this list originate from one sample, sequenced in a study of technical replicates of blood from a handful of donors. The data were produced by immunoSEQ multiplex PCR, yet TCRdb's version contains in-frame clones alone and is incomplete. The repertoire holds tens of thousands of clones, with about 91% as singletons. The sample consisted of T cells isolated from PBMCs. These receptors were obtained from a human donor in good health.

V usage is TRBV11-2 and J usage is TRBJ2-7, with a tentative D call TRBD2 (5 bases). V shed 2 bases and J shed 2 bases, with 13 bases lying between them. Germline CDR1 and CDR2: SGHAT and FQNNGV. CDR3 length equals 15 residues. The CDR3 DNA follows: TGTGCCAGCAGCTTAATGAGGGAGCCGACCTACGAGCAGTACTTC. Translating gives CASSLMREPTYEQYF.

This sequence joins TRBV27 and TRBJ1-1, with TRBD1 identical over 7 bases. Germline values: CDR1 MNHEY, CDR2 SMNVEV (reference sequence). With V trimmed by 3 bases and J by 6 bases, 7 bases remained unmatched. The CDR3 contains 14 residues. DNA of the CDR3: TGTGCCAGCAGTTTGACACAGGGGAGCCCTGAAGCTTTCTTT. Residues: CASSLTQGSPEAFF.

A single count supports this clone. The chain couples TRBV4-1 to TRBJ1-4; 9 nucleotides align to TRBD1. Losses at the gene ends were 2 bases for V and 10 bases for J; bases not matched to a gene: 14. This CDR3 is 17 amino acids long. Germline CDR1 MGHRA, CDR2 YSYEKL. In nucleotides, the CDR3 is TGCGCCAGCAGCCAAATATTTGAGGGACAGGGAGAGCTAAAACTGTTTTTT. It translates to CASSQIFEGQGELKLFF.

This chain uses TRBV5-1 with TRBJ2-3; the D gene is possibly TRBD1 (6 bases). V was shortened by 2 bases and J by 4 bases, with 14 bases between the two germline ends. The germline CDR1 and CDR2 sequences are SGHRS and YFSETQ. The CDR3 length is 15 residues. Written as DNA, the CDR3 is TGCGCCAGCAGCTTAGGGGGTCCTGGGGCAGATACGCAGTATTTT. Its protein product is CASSLGGPGADTQYF.

The genes are TRBV12-5 and TRBJ1-1; a weak D match, TRBD1 (5 bases). Germline V gene sequence: CDR1 LGHNT, CDR2 FRNRAP. Trimming removed 2 bases from V and 4 bases from J, with 11 bases in between. There are 14 residues in the CDR3. In DNA form, the CDR3 reads TGTGCTAGTGGTTTGCAGGGAGCGGGCACTGAAGCTTTCTTT. Its translation: CASGLQGAGTEAFF.

This chain joins TRBV2 and TRBJ2-3, with D perhaps TRBD2 (7 bases). The ends were cut back, 6 bases at V and 3 bases at J, with 16 bases in the middle. Germline values: CDR1 SNHLY, CDR2 FYNNEI. There are 15 residues in the CDR3. CDR3 protein: CASRWGAGDTDTQYF. CDR3 sequence (DNA): TGTGCCAGCAGATGGGGGGCGGGGGATACAGATACGCAGTATTTT.

This clone has only a few counts. The chain links TRBV5-4 to TRBJ2-1, with a tentative D call TRBD2 (5 bases). V was trimmed by 3 bases and J by 14 bases, leaving 15 bases between them. Germline CDR1 SGHNT, CDR2 YYREEE (reference sequence). The CDR3 totals 12 residues. CDR3 coding DNA: TGTGCCAGCAGCTCTAATAGATGGCGGGAGTTCTTC. It encodes CASSSNRWREFF.

V usage is TRBV6-5 and J usage is TRBJ2-3; D perhaps matches TRBD2 (5 bases). Trimming removed 2 bases at V and 6 bases at J, with 9 bases between. The CDR3 spans 13 residues. CDR1 is MNHEY and CDR2 is SVGAGI in the germline V gene. As DNA, the CDR3 is TGTGCCAGCAGTTACGGACGAGGGGATACGCAGTATTTT. Its translation: CASSYGRGDTQYF.

The chain links TRBV5-6 to TRBJ2-5, with D uncertain. Trimming pared 2 bases from V and 7 bases from J, leaving 6 bases between. Germline CDR1 SGHDT, CDR2 YYEEEE. The CDR3 length is 11 residues. The CDR3 DNA is TGTGCCAGCAGCTTCAGGCGGACCCAGTACTTC. Protein sequence: CASSFRRTQYF. Full variable domain (remainder filled in from reference TRBV5-6 and TRBJ2-5): DAGVTQSPTHLIKTRGQQVTLRCSPKSGHDTVSWYQQALGQGPQFIFQYYEEEERQRGNFPDRFSGHQFPNYSSELNVNALLLGDSALYLCASSFRRTQYFGPGTRLLVL.

In DNA form, the CDR3 reads TGTGCCAGCAGCTTGAATGGACGTGGCGGGTCAGATACGCAGTATTTT. It encodes CASSLNGRGGSDTQYF. The chain carries TRBV7-3 and TRBJ2-3; TRBD2 might be the D (5 bases). Germline V gene data show CDR1 as SGHTA and CDR2 as FQGTGA. This CDR3 contains 16 residues. V was cut by 3 bases and J by 4 bases, with 17 bases left in between.